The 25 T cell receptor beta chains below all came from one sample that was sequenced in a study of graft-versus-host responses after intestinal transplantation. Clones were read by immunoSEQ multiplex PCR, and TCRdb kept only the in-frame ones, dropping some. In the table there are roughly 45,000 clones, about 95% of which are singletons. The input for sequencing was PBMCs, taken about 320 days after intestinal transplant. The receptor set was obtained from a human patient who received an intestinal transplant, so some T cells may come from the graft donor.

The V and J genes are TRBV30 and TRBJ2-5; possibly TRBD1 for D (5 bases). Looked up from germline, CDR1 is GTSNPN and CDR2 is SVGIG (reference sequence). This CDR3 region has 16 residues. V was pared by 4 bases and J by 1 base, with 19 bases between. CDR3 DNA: TGTGCCTGGATGATAAAGGGGTGGGAATTCCAAGAGACCCAGTACTTC. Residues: CAWMIKGWEFQETQYF.

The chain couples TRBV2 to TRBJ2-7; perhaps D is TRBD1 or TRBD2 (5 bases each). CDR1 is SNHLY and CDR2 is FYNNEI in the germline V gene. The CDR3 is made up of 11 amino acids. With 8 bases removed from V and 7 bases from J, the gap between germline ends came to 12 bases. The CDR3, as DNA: TGTGCCAGCCTTGGGGGTTGGGAGCAGTACTTC. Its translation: CASLGGWEQYF.

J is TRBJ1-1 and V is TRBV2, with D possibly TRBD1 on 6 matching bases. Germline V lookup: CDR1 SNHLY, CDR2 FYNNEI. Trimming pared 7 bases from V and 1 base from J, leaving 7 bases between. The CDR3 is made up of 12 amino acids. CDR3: CASMGANTEAFF. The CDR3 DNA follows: TGTGCCAGCATGGGGGCGAACACTGAAGCTTTCTTT.

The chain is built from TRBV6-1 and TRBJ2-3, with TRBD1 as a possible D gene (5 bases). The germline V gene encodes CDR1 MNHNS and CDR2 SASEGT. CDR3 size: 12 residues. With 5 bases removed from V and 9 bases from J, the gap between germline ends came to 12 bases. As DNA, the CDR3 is TGTGCCAGCAGTATTAGGGGCGACACGCAGTATTTT. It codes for CASSIRGDTQYF.

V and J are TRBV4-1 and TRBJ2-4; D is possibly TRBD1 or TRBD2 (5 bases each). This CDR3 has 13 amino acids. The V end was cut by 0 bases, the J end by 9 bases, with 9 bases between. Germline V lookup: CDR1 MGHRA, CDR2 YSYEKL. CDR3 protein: CASSQDGGRIQYF. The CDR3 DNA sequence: TGCGCCAGCAGCCAAGATGGGGGACGCATTCAGTACTTC.

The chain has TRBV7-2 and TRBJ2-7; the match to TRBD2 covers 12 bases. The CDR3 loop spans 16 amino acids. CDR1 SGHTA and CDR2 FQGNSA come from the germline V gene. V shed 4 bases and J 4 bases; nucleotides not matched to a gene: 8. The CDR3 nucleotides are TGTGCCAGCAGCTACTTTACTAGCGGGAGGAGGTACGAGCAGTACTTC. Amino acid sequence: CASSYFTSGRRYEQYF.

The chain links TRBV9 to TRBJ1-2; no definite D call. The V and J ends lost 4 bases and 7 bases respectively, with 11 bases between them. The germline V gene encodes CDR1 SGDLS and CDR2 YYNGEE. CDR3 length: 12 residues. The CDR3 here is CASSRSQLGYTF. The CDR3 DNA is TGTGCCAGCAGCCGTAGCCAGCTTGGCTACACCTTC.

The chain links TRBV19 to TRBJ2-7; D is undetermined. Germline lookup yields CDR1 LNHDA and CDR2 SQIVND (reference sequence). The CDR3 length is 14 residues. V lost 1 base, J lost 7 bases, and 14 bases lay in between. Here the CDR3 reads CASSIAPLTREQYF. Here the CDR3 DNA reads TGTGCCAGTAGTATAGCCCCCTTGACACGAGAGCAGTACTTC.

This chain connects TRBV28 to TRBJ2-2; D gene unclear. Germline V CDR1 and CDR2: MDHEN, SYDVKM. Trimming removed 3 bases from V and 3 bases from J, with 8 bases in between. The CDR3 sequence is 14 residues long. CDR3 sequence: CASSFQVDTGELFF. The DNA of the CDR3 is TGTGCCAGCAGTTTTCAAGTGGACACCGGGGAGCTGTTTTTT.

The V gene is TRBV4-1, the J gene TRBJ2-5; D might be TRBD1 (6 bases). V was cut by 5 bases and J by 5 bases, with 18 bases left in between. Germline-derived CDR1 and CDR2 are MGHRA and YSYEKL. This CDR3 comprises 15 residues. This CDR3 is CASSFTGSQTETQYF. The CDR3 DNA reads TGCGCCAGCAGCTTTACAGGGTCCCAGACGGAGACCCAGTACTTC.

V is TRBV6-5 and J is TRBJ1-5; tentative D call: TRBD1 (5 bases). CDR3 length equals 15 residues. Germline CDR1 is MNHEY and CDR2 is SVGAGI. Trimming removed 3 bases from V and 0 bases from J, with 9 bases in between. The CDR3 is CASSYRGLSNQPQHF. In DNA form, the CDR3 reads TGTGCCAGCAGTTATAGGGGACTTAGCAATCAGCCCCAGCATTTT.

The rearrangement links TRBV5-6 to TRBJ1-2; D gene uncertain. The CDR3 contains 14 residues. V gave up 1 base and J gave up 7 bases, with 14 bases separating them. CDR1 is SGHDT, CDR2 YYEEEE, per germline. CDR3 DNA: TGTGCCAGCAGCTTGTACGTAAAGGGAATTGGCTACACCTTC. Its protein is CASSLYVKGIGYTF.

The CDR3 sequence: CASSLDRISGANVLTF. The CDR3 DNA sequence: TGCGCCAGCAGCCTCGACAGGATCTCTGGGGCCAACGTCCTGACTTTC. The chain is built from TRBV4-1 and TRBJ2-6; D might be TRBD1 (6 bases). The CDR3 is made up of 16 amino acids. Trimming left V 4 bases short and J 0 bases short, with 10 bases between. In germline, CDR1 is MGHRA, CDR2 YSYEKL.

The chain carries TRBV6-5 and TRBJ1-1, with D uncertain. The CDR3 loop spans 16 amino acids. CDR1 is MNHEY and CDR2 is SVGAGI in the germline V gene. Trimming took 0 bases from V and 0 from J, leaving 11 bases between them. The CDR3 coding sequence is TGTGCCAGCAGTTACTCAGTAGCGGCTCTGAACACTGAAGCTTTCTTT. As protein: CASSYSVAALNTEAFF.

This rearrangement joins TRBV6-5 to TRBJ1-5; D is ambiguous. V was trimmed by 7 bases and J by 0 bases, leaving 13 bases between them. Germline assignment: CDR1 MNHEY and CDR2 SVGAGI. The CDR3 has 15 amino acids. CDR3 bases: TGTGCCAGCATAGAACAGCTTTATAGCAATCAGCCCCAGCATTTT. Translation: CASIEQLYSNQPQHF.

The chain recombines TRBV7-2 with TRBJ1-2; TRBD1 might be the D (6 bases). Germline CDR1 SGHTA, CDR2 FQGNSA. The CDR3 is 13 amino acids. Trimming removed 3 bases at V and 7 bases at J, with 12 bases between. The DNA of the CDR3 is TGTGCCAGCAGCTTCCAGGGGCCTGGTGGCTACACCTTC. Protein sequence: CASSFQGPGGYTF. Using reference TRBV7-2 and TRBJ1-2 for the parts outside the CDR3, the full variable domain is GAGVSQSPSNKVTEKGKDVELRCDPISGHTALYWYRQSLGQGLEFLIYFQGNSAPDKSGLPSDRFSAERTGGSVSTLTIQRTQQEDSAVYLCASSFQGPGGYTFGSGTRLTVV.

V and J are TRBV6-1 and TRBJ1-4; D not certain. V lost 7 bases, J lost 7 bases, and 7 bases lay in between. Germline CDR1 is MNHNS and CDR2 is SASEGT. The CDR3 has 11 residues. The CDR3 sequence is CASKFSEKLFF. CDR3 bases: TGTGCCAGCAAGTTCAGTGAAAAACTGTTTTTT.

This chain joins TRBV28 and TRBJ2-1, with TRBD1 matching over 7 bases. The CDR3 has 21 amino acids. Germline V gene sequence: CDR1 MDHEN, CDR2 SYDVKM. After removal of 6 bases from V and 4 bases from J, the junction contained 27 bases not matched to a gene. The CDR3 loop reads CASSPTPILPDRAVNYNEQFF. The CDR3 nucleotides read TGTGCCAGCAGCCCAACCCCTATATTACCCGACAGGGCGGTAAATTACAATGAGCAGTTCTTC. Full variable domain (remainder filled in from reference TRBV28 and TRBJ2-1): DVKVTQSSRYLVKRTGEKVFLECVQDMDHENMFWYRQDPGLGLRLIYFSYDVKMKEKGDIPEGYSVSREKKERFSLILESASTNQTSMYLCASSPTPILPDRAVNYNEQFFGPGTRLTVL.

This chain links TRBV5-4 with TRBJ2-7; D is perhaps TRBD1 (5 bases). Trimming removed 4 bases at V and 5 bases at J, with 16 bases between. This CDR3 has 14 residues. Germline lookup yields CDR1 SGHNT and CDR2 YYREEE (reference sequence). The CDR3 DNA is TGTGCCAGCAGCCCAGTCCTGGGCAGGGACGAGCAGTACTTC. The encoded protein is CASSPVLGRDEQYF.

The CDR3 DNA sequence: TGTGCCAGCAGCTTAACTGACGGGAATTCACCCCTCCACTTT. Translating it yields CASSLTDGNSPLHF. This sequence joins TRBV11-2 and TRBJ1-6; D not resolved. The V and J ends lost 2 bases and 7 bases respectively, with 9 bases between them. The CDR3 is 14 amino acids. Germline V gene data show CDR1 as SGHAT and CDR2 as FQNNGV.

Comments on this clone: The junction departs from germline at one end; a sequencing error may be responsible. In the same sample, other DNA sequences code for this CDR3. The CDR3 region is CASSLEHTDTQYF. The CDR3 DNA is TGCGCCAGCAGCCTCGAGCACACAGATACGCAGTATTTT. The chain couples TRBV7-6 to TRBJ2-3; the D is unclear. The CDR3 contains 13 residues. The germline V gene has CDR1 SGHVS and CDR2 FNYEAQ.

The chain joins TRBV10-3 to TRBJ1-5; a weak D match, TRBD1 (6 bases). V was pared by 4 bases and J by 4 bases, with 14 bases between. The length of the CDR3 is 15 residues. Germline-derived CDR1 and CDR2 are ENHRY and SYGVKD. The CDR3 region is CAISVEDSVNQPQHF. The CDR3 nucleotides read TGTGCCATCAGTGTAGAGGACAGCGTAAATCAGCCCCAGCATTTT.

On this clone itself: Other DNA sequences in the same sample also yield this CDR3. The CDR3 sequence: CASRGTGIAAFF. CDR3 nucleotides: TGTGCCAGCAGGGGGACAGGGATCGCAGCTTTCTTT. The chain uses TRBV7-6 and TRBJ1-1, with 9 bases fitting TRBD1. The V segment lost 6 bases and the J segment 10 bases; nucleotides outside the gene matches: 6. The CDR3 loop spans 12 amino acids. Per germline, CDR1 SGHVS and CDR2 FNYEAQ. The variable domain in full, completed from reference TRBV7-6 and TRBJ1-1, reads GAGVSQSPRYKVTKRGQDVALRCDPISGHVSLYWYRQALGQGPEFLTYFNYEAQQDKSGLPNDRFSAERPEGSISTLTIQRTEQRDSAMYRCASRGTGIAAFFGQGTRLTVV.

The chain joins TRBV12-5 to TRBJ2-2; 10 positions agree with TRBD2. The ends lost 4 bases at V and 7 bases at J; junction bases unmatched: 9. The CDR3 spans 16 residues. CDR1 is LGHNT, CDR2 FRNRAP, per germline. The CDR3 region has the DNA TGTGCTAGTGGTTCTTCGGGACTAGCGCAGGTCGGGGAGCTGTTTTTT. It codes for CASGSSGLAQVGELFF.

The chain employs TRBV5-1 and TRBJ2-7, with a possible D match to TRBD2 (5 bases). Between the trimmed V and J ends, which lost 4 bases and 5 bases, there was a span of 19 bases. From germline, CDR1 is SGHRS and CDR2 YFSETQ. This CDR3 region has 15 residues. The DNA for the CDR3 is TGCGCCAGCAGCCTCCGGGAAATAGGGTATAACGAGCAGTACTTC. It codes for CASSLREIGYNEQYF.